The TCR beta chain described here comes from a study of cytomegalovirus exposure and HLA in healthy donors. The PCR had 60 Vbeta and 13 Jbeta primers. Clones were read by immunoSEQ multiplex PCR, and TCRdb kept only the in-frame ones, dropping some. This sample yields about 160,000 clones, of which 70% to 85% are seen a single time; approximately 1.6% belongs to the top ten. The germline CDR1 and CDR2 sequences are SGHAT and FQNNGV. The CDR3 covers 14 residues. The germline V and J ends were trimmed by 3 bases and 4 bases, with 12 bases remaining between them. This receptor was obtained from a woman between 25 and 40 years old in good health and CMV-seronegative. The V call is TRBV11-2, the J call TRBJ2-5; D might be TRBD2 (5 bases). The sequenced sample was PBMCs. The CDR3 reads CASSFVRGGETQYF. Here the CDR3 DNA reads TGTGCCAGCAGCTTTGTTCGAGGAGGAGAGACCCAGTACTTC.